This TCR beta chain was retrieved from a study of long-term antiretroviral therapy in people with HIV. Version v3.0 of the immunoSEQ assay was performed at survey level. Method: immunoSEQ multiplex PCR; TCRdb's copy keeps in-frame clones and lacks some. This sample yields approximately 16,000 clones, of which approximately 84% are seen a single time; roughly 5% belongs to the top ten. Germline assignment: CDR1 SGHRS and CDR2 YFSETQ. The CDR3 consists of 11 residues. Trimming cost V 4 bases and J 4 bases, with 4 bases left between them. Study conclusions and caveats: The repertoire was dominated at all time points by clones expanded before ART. Repertoires in HIV (unlike those of controls) had narrower CDR3 length ranges.

A remark on this clone: Antigen specificity is unknown.

This sequence was found in a woman aged 40 to 49 with HIV. The sample here was unsorted PBMCs, taken 0.5 years after starting antiretroviral therapy. J is TRBJ2-3 and V is TRBV5-1, with no clear D. In DNA, the CDR3 is TGCGCCAGCAGCCTATCAGATACGCAGTATTTT. Translation: CASSLSDTQYF.